The entry below describes one TCR beta chain. Its antigen is still unknown. Base qualities are not provided; no much larger clone lies one nucleotide away. The data stem from a study of blood T cells in healthy people across ages (dated by TCRdb to about 2015). Notes on the research overall: In model experiments, template switching captured about one uniquely barcoded TCR beta cDNA molecule for every two T cells. To avoid experimental bias, donors of different ages were randomly spread across the sequencing lanes. For two donors (one aged 18 to 30 and one aged 80 or older), the study analyzed two additional independent replicas of 1 million unique cDNA reads from the same blood draw. Four age groups were formed from the donors: young (average 16 years), middle-aged (approximately 40), aged (over 55) and long-lived (roughly 81). Using deep sequencing normalized with unique cDNA molecular identifiers, the study measured how TCR beta repertoire diversity changes with age.

Study-level results and caveats: Estimates of total diversity from one million sequenced T cells were regarded as lower bounds and underestimates. Because the CMV infection status of the donors was unknown, age-related changes in expanded clonotypes may potentially have been confounded. Observed TCR beta diversity per million T cells fell roughly linearly with age, and a significant reduction was already apparent by age approximately 40. Compared with the aged group, more naive CD4+ T cells, fewer expanded clones and increased TCR diversity were shown by the long-lived group, suggesting age selection. Because profiling used bulk unsorted PBMCs, naive and antigen-experienced compartments could not be compared conclusively. Observed TCR beta diversity correlated strongly with the percentage of naive T cells measured by flow cytometry.

The germline V gene specifies SNHLY as CDR1 and FYNNEI as CDR2. Unmatched junction bases come to 13, with V trimmed by 6 bases and J by 5 bases. The CDR3 sequence holds 16 residues, the cysteine and phenylalanine included. The retained sequence is limited to the CDR3, 48 bases, with the frame set at the first base. Systemically healthy Caucasian individuals from Russia, 39 in total and aged about 6 to 100 years, were included as donors. Roughly 10 milliliters of peripheral blood were drawn from each donor into EDTA-treated Vacutainer tubes. PBMCs were isolated by Ficoll-Paque density-gradient centrifugation, with at least 6 million obtained per sample. Total RNA, at least 5 micrograms per sample, was extracted from PBMCs with Trizol reagent. The percentages of naive CD45RAhigh/CD27high T cells were determined by flow cytometry on a PBMC aliquot from every donor. Library creation used 5' RACE. The listed sequencing device is Illumina HiSeq 2500. A second 7 to 11 cycle PCR used a sample-barcoded 5' primer and a J-beta primer mix. A template-switch 5' adaptor carrying 12 random nucleotides introduced a unique molecular identifier onto each TCR beta cDNA molecule. At least 2.5 million CDR3-containing paired-end reads were obtained from each sample. First-strand cDNA was synthesized from all RNA with the Mint cDNA synthesis kit, primed by a TRBC-specific oligonucleotide. After uracil-DNA glycosylase treatment, a first 18-cycle PCR used universal primers M1SS and BC2_uni_R on all cDNA. As for the original processing: For normalization, 1 million high-quality reads, each with a distinct molecular identifier, were randomly selected from each sample. Instead of being binned into consensus sequences, reads with shared molecular identifiers were discarded. CDR3 identification, clonotype clustering and error correction used MiTCR with a Q25 quality threshold and the strictest error-elimination algorithm. A nonparametric unseen species model with Euler transformation was used to estimate lower-bound total TCR beta diversity. TCRdb trimmed public reads at Q25 via fastp, called clones via MiXCR and kept in-frame beta chains. Identical CDR3 protein sequences are pooled into one entry, listed with their most common genes and DNA. These V and J calls originate from TCRdb's pipeline instead of the authors' own analysis. Here the sample has hundreds of thousands of distinct CDR3 sequences; over 20% occur a single time. The ten most abundant clones make up 3.5% to 4% of the sample.

The TCR sequence derives from a man in his 70s in good health. The sample consisted of blood. The sequence links TRBV2 to TRBJ2-1, with TRBD2 matching 7 junction bases. CDR3 region: CASRRQGGSINNEQFF. In nucleotides, the sequence is TGTGCCAGCAGGCGCCAGGGCGGGAGTATCAACAATGAGCAGTTCTTC.